This entry features one T cell receptor (beta chain) sequence. Clones were read by immunoSEQ multiplex PCR, and TCRdb kept only the in-frame ones, dropping some. The data contain over a million clones, about 75% of them singletons. This entry is derived from a study of shared clonotypes between healthy human individuals. CDR1 and CDR2 (germline): GTSNPN, SVGIG (reference sequence). Losses at the gene ends were 7 bases for V and 1 base for J; bases not matched to a gene: 10. This CDR3 is 15 amino acids long. The origin of this receptor is a man younger than 30 in good health. Sequenced sample: memory CD4+ T cells sorted from blood. The subset was: CD45RA-negative fraction. The V call is TRBV30, the J call TRBJ2-3; TRBD2 matches at 8 bases. The CDR3 here is CASGRAIVGTDTQYF. DNA for the CDR3: TGTGCCTCCGGGAGGGCCATTGTCGGCACAGATACGCAGTATTTT.